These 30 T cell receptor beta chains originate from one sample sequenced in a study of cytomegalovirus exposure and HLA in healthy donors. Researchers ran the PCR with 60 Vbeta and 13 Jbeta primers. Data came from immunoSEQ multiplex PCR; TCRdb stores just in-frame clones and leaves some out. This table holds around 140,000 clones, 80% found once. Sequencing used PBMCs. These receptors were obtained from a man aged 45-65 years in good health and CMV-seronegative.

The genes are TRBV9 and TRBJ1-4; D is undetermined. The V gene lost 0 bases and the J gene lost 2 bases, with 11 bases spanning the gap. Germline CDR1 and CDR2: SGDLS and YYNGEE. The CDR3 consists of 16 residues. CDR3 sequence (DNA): TGTGCCAGCAGCGTAGGATGGGCGGGGACTAATGAAAAACTGTTTTTT. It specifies CASSVGWAGTNEKLFF.

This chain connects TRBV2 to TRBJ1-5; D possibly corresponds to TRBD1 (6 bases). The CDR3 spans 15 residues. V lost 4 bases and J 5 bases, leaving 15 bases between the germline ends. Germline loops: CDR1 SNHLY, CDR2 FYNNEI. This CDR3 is CASSAPGGLYQPQHF. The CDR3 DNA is TGTGCCAGCAGTGCTCCGGGGGGCTTATATCAGCCCCAGCATTTT.

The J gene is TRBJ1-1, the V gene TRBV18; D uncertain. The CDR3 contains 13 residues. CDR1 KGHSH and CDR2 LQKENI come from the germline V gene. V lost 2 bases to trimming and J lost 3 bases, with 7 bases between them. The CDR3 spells CASSPGRDTEAFF. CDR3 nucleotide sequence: TGTGCCAGCTCACCAGGGAGGGACACTGAAGCTTTCTTT.

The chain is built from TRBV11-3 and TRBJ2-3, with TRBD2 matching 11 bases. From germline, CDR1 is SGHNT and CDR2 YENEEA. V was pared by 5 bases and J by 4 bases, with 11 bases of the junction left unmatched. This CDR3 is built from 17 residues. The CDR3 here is CASSPGVAGGGADTQYF. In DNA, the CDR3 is TGTGCCAGCAGCCCGGGGGTAGCGGGGGGGGGTGCAGATACGCAGTATTTT.

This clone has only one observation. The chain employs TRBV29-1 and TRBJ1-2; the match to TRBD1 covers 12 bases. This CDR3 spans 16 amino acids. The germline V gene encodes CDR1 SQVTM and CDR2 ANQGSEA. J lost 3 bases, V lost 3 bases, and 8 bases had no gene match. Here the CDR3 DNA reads TGCAGCGTTGATGATGGGACAGGGGGCGCAGACTATGGCTACACCTTC. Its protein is CSVDDGTGGADYGYTF. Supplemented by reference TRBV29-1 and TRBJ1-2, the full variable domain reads SAVISQKPSRDICQRGTSLTIQCQVDSQVTMMFWYRQQPGQSLTLIATANQGSEATYESGFVIDKFPISRPNLTFSTLTVSNMSPEDSSIYLCSVDDGTGGADYGYTFGSGTRLTVV.

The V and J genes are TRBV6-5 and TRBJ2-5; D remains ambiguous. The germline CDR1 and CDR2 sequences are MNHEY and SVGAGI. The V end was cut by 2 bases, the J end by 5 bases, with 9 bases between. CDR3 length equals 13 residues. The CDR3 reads CASSYRGGETQYF. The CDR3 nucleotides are TGTGCCAGCAGTTACCGAGGTGGGGAGACCCAGTACTTC.

CDR3 nucleotide sequence: TGTGCCAGCAGCTTACTAGCGGGGGAGCAGTATTTT. Translating it yields CASSLLAGEQYF. This rearrangement joins TRBV7-2 to TRBJ2-3; 10 bases are a match to TRBD2. The CDR3 totals 12 residues. Germline trimming cut 2 bases from V and 11 bases from J; bases unmatched to any gene: 1. CDR1 and CDR2 (germline): SGHTA, FQGNSA.

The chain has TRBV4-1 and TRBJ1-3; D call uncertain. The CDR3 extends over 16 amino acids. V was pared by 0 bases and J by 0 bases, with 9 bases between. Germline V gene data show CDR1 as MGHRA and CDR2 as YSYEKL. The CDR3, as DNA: TGCGCCAGCAGCCAAGACGGTAGGAGCTCTGGAAACACCATATATTTT. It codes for CASSQDGRSSGNTIYF.

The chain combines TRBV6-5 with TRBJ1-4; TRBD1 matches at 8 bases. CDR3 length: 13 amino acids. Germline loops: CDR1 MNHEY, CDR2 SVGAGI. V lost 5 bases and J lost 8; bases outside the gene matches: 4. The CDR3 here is CASSGQGWEKLFF. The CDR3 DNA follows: TGTGCCAGCAGTGGACAGGGCTGGGAAAAACTGTTTTTT.

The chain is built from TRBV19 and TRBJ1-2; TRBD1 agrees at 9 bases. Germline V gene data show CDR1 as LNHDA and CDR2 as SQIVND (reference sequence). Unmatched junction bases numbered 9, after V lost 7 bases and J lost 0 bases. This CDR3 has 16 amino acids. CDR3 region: CASKGTGGDSNYGYTF. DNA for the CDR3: TGTGCCAGTAAAGGTACAGGGGGCGATTCTAACTATGGCTACACCTTC.

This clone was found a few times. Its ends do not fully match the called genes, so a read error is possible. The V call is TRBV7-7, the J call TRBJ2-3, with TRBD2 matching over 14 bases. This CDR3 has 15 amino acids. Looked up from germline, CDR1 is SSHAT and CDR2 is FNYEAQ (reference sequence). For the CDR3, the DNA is TGTGCTAGCAGCTTGACTAGCGGGAGGGAAGATACGCAGTATTTT. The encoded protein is CASSLTSGREDTQYF.

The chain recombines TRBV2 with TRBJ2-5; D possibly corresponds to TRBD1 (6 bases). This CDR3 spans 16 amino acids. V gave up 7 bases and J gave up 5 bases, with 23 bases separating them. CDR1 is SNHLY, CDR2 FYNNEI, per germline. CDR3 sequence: CASMTVRRGNGETQYF. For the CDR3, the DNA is TGTGCCAGCATGACGGTCCGCAGGGGTAACGGGGAGACCCAGTACTTC. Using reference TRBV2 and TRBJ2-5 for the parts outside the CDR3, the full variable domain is EPEVTQTPSHQVTQMGQEVILRCVPISNHLYFYWYRQILGQKVEFLVSFYNNEISEKSEIFDDQFSVERPDGSNFTLKIRSTKLEDSAMYFCASMTVRRGNGETQYFGPGTRLLVL.

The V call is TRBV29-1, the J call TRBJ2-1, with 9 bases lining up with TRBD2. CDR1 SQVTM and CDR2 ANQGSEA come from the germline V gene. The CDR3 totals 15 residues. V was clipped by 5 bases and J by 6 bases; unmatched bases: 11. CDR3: CSVSYSGRGINEQFF. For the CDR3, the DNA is TGCAGCGTTTCCTATAGCGGGAGAGGCATCAATGAGCAGTTCTTC.

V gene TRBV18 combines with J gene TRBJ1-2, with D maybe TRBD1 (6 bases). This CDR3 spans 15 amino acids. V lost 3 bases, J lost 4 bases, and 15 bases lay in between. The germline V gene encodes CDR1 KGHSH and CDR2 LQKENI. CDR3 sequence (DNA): TGTGCCAGCTCACCTTCTCAGGGGCTGGCCTATGGCTACACCTTC. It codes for CASSPSQGLAYGYTF.

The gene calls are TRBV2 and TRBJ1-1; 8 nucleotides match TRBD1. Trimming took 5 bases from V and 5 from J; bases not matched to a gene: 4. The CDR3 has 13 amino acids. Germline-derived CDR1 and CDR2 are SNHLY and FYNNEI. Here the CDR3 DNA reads TGTGCCAGCAGTCAGGGGGCGGGAACTGAAGCTTTCTTT. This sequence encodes CASSQGAGTEAFF.

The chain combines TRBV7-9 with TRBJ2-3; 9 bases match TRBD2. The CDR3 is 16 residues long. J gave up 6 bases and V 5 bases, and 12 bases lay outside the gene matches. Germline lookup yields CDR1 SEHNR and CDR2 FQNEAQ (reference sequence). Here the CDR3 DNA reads TGTGCCAGCAGCCCGATTCTAGCGGGGTTTGTCGATACGCAGTATTTT. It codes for CASSPILAGFVDTQYF.

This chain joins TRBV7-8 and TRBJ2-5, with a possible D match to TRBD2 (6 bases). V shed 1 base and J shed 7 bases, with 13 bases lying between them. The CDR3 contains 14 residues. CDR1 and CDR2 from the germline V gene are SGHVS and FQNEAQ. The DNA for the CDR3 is TGTGCCAGCAGCTTAGGGTCTAGCGACGGGACCCAGTACTTC. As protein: CASSLGSSDGTQYF.

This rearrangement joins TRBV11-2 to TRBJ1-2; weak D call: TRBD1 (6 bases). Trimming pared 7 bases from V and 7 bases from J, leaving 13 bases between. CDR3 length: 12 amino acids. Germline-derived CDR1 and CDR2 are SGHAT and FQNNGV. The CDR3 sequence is CASKGGGGGYTF. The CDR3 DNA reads TGTGCCAGCAAGGGGGGGGGCGGTGGCTACACCTTC.

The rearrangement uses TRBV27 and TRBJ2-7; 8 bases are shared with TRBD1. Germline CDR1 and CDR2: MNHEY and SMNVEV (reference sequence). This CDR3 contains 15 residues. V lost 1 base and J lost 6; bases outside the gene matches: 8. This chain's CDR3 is CASSLYGQGAVEQYF. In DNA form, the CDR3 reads TGTGCCAGCAGTTTATACGGCCAGGGGGCCGTCGAGCAGTACTTC.

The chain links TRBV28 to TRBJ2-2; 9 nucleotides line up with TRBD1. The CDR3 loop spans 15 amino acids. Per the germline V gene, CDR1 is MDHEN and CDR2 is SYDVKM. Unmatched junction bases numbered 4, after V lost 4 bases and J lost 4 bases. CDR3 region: CASSWGQGATGELFF. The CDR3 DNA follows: TGTGCCAGCAGTTGGGGACAGGGCGCCACCGGGGAGCTGTTTTTT.

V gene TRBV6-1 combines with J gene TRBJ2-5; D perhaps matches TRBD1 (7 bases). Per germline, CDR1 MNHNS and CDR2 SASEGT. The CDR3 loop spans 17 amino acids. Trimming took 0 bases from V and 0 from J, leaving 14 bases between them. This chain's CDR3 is CASSEAGGQTYQETQYF. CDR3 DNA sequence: TGTGCCAGCAGTGAAGCGGGGGGACAGACGTACCAAGAGACCCAGTACTTC.

As DNA, the CDR3 is TGTGCCAGCAGTTCCGGCGGGGGTGCAGATACGCAGTATTTT. Protein product: CASSSGGGADTQYF. The J gene is TRBJ2-3, the V gene TRBV13; 7 bases align to TRBD2. The germline CDR1 and CDR2 sequences are PRHDT and FYEKMQ (reference sequence). Trimming cost V 6 bases and J 4 bases; bases outside gene matches: 7. The CDR3 covers 14 residues.

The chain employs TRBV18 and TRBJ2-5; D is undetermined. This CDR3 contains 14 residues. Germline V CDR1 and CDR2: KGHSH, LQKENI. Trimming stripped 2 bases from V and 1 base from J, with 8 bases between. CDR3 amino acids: CASSPSLSQETQYF. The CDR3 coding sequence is TGTGCCAGCTCACCAAGTCTCAGCCAAGAGACCCAGTACTTC.

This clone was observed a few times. For the CDR3, the DNA is TGTGCCAGCAGTCGCGTAGGGGGTTCCTACGAGCAGTACTTC. This codes for CASSRVGGSYEQYF. The chain joins TRBV6-6 to TRBJ2-7; D is perhaps TRBD1 (6 bases). Germline CDR1 and CDR2: MNHNY and SVGAGI (reference sequence). Trimming took off 5 bases at V and 1 base at J, with 12 bases between the two ends. The CDR3 spans 14 residues.

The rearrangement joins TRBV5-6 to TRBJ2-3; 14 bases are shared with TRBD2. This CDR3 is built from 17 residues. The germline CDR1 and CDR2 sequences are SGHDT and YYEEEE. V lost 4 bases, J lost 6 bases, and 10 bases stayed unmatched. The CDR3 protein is CASSPSPGLAGEDTQYF. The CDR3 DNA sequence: TGTGCCAGCAGCCCCTCTCCGGGACTAGCGGGAGAGGATACGCAGTATTTT. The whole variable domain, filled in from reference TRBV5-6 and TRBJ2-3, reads DAGVTQSPTHLIKTRGQQVTLRCSPKSGHDTVSWYQQALGQGPQFIFQYYEEEERQRGNFPDRFSGHQFPNYSSELNVNALLLGDSALYLCASSPSPGLAGEDTQYFGPGTRLTVL.

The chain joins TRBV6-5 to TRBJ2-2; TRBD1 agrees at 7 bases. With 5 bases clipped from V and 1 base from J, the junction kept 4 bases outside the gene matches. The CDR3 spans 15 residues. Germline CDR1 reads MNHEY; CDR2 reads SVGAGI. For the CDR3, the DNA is TGTGCCAGCAGTAAGACAGGGCGGAACACCGGGGAGCTGTTTTTT. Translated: CASSKTGRNTGELFF.

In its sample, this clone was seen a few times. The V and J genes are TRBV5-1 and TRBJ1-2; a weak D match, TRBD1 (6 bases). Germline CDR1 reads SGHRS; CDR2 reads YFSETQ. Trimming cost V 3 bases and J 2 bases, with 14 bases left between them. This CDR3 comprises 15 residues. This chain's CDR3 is CASSSYLTGNYGYTF. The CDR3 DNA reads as TGCGCCAGCAGCTCATACCTTACAGGGAACTATGGCTACACCTTC.

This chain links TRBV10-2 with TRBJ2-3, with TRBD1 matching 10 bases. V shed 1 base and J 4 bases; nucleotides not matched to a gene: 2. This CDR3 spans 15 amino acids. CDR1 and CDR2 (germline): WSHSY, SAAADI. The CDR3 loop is CASSEFGQGADTQYF. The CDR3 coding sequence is TGCGCCAGCAGTGAGTTCGGACAGGGGGCAGATACGCAGTATTTT.

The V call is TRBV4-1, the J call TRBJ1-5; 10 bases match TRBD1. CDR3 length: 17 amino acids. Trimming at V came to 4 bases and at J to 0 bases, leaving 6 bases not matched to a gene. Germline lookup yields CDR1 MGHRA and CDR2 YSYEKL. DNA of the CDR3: TGCGCCAGCAGCCGGACGGGACAGGGGCATAGCAATCAGCCCCAGCATTTT. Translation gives CASSRTGQGHSNQPQHF.

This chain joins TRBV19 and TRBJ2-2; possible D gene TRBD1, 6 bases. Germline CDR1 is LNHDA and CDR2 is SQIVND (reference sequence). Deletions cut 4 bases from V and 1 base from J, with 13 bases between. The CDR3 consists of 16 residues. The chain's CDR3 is CASSKSNRENTGELFF. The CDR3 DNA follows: TGTGCCAGTAGTAAAAGCAACAGGGAGAACACCGGGGAGCTGTTTTTT.